This T cell receptor (beta chain) was identified during a study of post-analysis software for immune sequencing data. Study results and limitations: Patients showed TRBV5-6, TRBV5-1 and TRBV20-1 among four to six TRBV segments more frequent than in controls. F measure showed strong co-clustering of same-batch samples.

Germline-derived CDR1 and CDR2 are LGHDT and YNNKEL (reference sequence). CDR3 length: 13 amino acids. Trimming stripped 7 bases from V and 2 bases from J, with 11 bases between. This clonotype was detected only a few times. Its target is not known. TCR beta cDNA libraries included unique molecular identifiers. TCRdb ran MiXCR on the PCR reads and lists one entry per CDR3 protein. This table has hundreds of thousands of distinct CDR3 sequences, roughly 45% appearing once. Input material: blood. The rearrangement uses TRBV3-1 and TRBJ1-2; D is ambiguous. This TCR was recovered from a girl aged 5-17 years with multiple sclerosis. The CDR3 coding sequence is TGTGCCAGCACCCTTGGTAGAAACTATGGCTACACCTTC. Translated: CASTLGRNYGYTF.